Listed below are T cell receptor beta chains from one sample, sequenced in a study of T cells in Graves' hyperthyroidism and ophthalmopathy. TCRdb processed the multiplex PCR reads anew with MiXCR; each CDR3 protein has one entry. The sample consists of 250,000 to 300,000 distinct CDR3 sequences, 12% to 15% of them appearing once. The sample consisted of blood. These receptors were collected from a woman between 40 and 50 years old with Graves' hyperthyroidism. CDR3s include the opening cysteine and the closing phenylalanine or tryptophan. The order of the fields is V gene, clone size, D gene, J gene, CDR3 DNA, CDR3 protein. D genes are given only for firm matches. Size is omitted from some rows. Given values are once, few, many or a class for expanded clones.

V gene: TRBV29-1; clone size: many; D gene: TRBD2; J gene: TRBJ2-7; CDR3 DNA: TGCAGCGTAACCGGGACTAGCGGAGGTTGGGAGCAGTACTTC; CDR3 protein: CSVTGTSGGWEQYF
V gene: TRBV20-1; clone size: few; D gene: NA; J gene: TRBJ2-1; CDR3 DNA: TGCAGTGCTAGAGATTTTGGGCAGGGGTCCTACAATGAGCAGTTCTTC; CDR3 protein: CSARDFGQGSYNEQFF
V gene: TRBV20-1; clone size: NA; D gene: TRBD2; J gene: TRBJ2-5; CDR3 DNA: TGCAGTCAACGGGGACTAGCGGGATCCCAAGAGACCCAGTACTTC; CDR3 protein: CSQRGLAGSQETQYF
V gene: TRBV24-1; clone size: many; D gene: NA; J gene: TRBJ1-2; CDR3 DNA: TGTGCCACCAGTGATTCCCACCCCGGGGGAGCGGACTATGGCTACACCTTC; CDR3 protein: CATSDSHPGGADYGYTF
V gene: TRBV3-1; clone size: NA; D gene: TRBD2; J gene: TRBJ2-5; CDR3 DNA: TGTGCCAGCAGCCGATATTTGGGACTAGCGGGAGCTCAAGAGACCCAGTACTTC; CDR3 protein: CASSRYLGLAGAQETQYF
V gene: TRBV7-8; clone size: many; D gene: TRBD1; J gene: TRBJ1-2; CDR3 DNA: TGTGCCAGCAGCTTTAGGAGACAGGGCTCCTATGGCTACACCTTC; CDR3 protein: CASSFRRQGSYGYTF
V gene: TRBV28; clone size: many; D gene: TRBD2; J gene: TRBJ2-7; CDR3 DNA: TGTGCCAGCAGTCCGGCCAGCGGGGCCTACGAGCAGTACTTC; CDR3 protein: CASSPASGAYEQYF
V gene: TRBV9; clone size: many; D gene: TRBD2; J gene: TRBJ2-7; CDR3 DNA: TGTGCCAGCAGCGGCGGGCGACTAGCGGGAGCCCACGAGCAGTACTTC; CDR3 protein: CASSGGRLAGAHEQYF
V gene: TRBV28; clone size: few; D gene: NA; J gene: TRBJ1-6; CDR3 DNA: TGTGCCAGCAGTTGGATCTCTAAAAATTCACCCCTCCACTTT; CDR3 protein: CASSWISKNSPLHF
V gene: TRBV7-3; clone size: NA; D gene: TRBD2; J gene: TRBJ2-7; CDR3 DNA: TGTGCCAGCAACCCGGGACTAGCGGGGGATTCCTACGAGCAGTACTTC; CDR3 protein: CASNPGLAGDSYEQYF
V gene: TRBV2; clone size: NA; D gene: TRBD1; J gene: TRBJ2-3; CDR3 DNA: TGTGCCCGCACCGCTAGGGGGCAGACCAACGATACGCAGTATTTT; CDR3 protein: CARTARGQTNDTQYF
V gene: TRBV20-1; clone size: NA; D gene: NA; J gene: TRBJ1-4; CDR3 DNA: TGCAGTGATTACCGGGGGGAATTTGTCTTCGAAAAACTGTTTTTT; CDR3 protein: CSDYRGEFVFEKLFF
V gene: TRBV18; clone size: NA; D gene: TRBD1; J gene: TRBJ2-4; CDR3 DNA: TGTGCCAGCTCCCCAGAGGGACAGCGTATCTACTTC; CDR3 protein: CASSPEGQRIYF
V gene: TRBV10-3; clone size: few; D gene: TRBD2; J gene: TRBJ2-3; CDR3 DNA: TGTGCCTCAAACGTAGCGGGATCTAGCACAGATACGCAGTATTTT; CDR3 protein: CASNVAGSSTDTQYF
V gene: TRBV3-1; clone size: many; D gene: TRBD2; J gene: TRBJ2-7; CDR3 DNA: TGTGCCAGCGGCGCTAGCGGCTACGAGCAGTACTTC; CDR3 protein: CASGASGYEQYF
V gene: TRBV7-9; clone size: NA; D gene: TRBD1; J gene: TRBJ2-7; CDR3 DNA: TGTGCCAGCAGCTTAGGTAGGACAGGCGAGCAGTACTTC; CDR3 protein: CASSLGRTGEQYF
V gene: TRBV24-1; clone size: few; D gene: TRBD2; J gene: TRBJ2-1; CDR3 DNA: TGTGCCACCAGCGTGACTAGCGGGAGCCTAGCTCACAATGAGCAGTTCTTC; CDR3 protein: CATSVTSGSLAHNEQFF
V gene: TRBV12-3/TRBV12-4; clone size: many; D gene: NA; J gene: TRBJ2-7; CDR3 DNA: TGTGCCAGCGCGGACGGAAACTCCTACGAGCAGTACTTC; CDR3 protein: CASADGNSYEQYF
V gene: TRBV18; clone size: many; D gene: NA; J gene: TRBJ2-1; CDR3 DNA: TGTGCCAGCTCACCCCCTGGGGATGAGCAGTTCTTC; CDR3 protein: CASSPPGDEQFF
V gene: TRBV11-2; clone size: many; D gene: TRBD2; J gene: TRBJ2-7; CDR3 DNA: TGTGCCAGCAGCTTAATAGCGGGCATCCACGAGCAGTACTTC; CDR3 protein: CASSLIAGIHEQYF
V gene: TRBV7-9; clone size: many; D gene: NA; J gene: TRBJ1-3; CDR3 DNA: TGTGCCAGCAGCTTAAGCTCGCGTACCCCGGGAAACACCATATATTTT; CDR3 protein: CASSLSSRTPGNTIYF
V gene: TRBV20-1; clone size: many; D gene: TRBD1; J gene: TRBJ1-1; CDR3 DNA: TGCAGTGCTAGAGATCTAGGGACAGGGGGTACTGAAGCTTTCTTT; CDR3 protein: CSARDLGTGGTEAFF
V gene: TRBV29-1; clone size: few; D gene: TRBD1; J gene: TRBJ1-2; CDR3 DNA: TGCAGCGTGGGGGACAGGGAAGTTGGCTACACCTTC; CDR3 protein: CSVGDREVGYTF
V gene: TRBV12-3/TRBV12-4; clone size: NA; D gene: TRBD1; J gene: TRBJ2-5; CDR3 DNA: TGTGCCAGCAGTCGGGACAGGACCGAACCGAACCAGTACTTC; CDR3 protein: CASSRDRTEPNQYF
V gene: TRBV6-1; clone size: many; D gene: TRBD1; J gene: TRBJ2-7; CDR3 DNA: TGTGCCAGCAGTGGACAGGGCCTAGGTGGGCAGTACTTC; CDR3 protein: CASSGQGLGGQYF
V gene: TRBV20-1; clone size: many; D gene: TRBD2; J gene: TRBJ2-1; CDR3 DNA: TGCAGTGCTAGAGATCTGTCTAGCGGGTGGGGGTTTCATGAGCAGTTCTTC; CDR3 protein: CSARDLSSGWGFHEQFF
V gene: TRBV20-1; clone size: many; D gene: NA; J gene: TRBJ2-7; CDR3 DNA: TGCAGTGCTAGCGGGGCGTCCTACGAGCAGTACTTC; CDR3 protein: CSASGASYEQYF
V gene: TRBV6-1; clone size: few; D gene: NA; J gene: TRBJ2-7; CDR3 DNA: TGTGCCAGCAGCCGGGGCTCGGGCTACGAGCAGTACTTC; CDR3 protein: CASSRGSGYEQYF
V gene: TRBV30; clone size: NA; D gene: TRBD1; J gene: TRBJ2-7; CDR3 DNA: TGTGCCTGGAGGAGACAGGGGGGCATCTACGAGCAGTACTTC; CDR3 protein: CAWRRQGGIYEQYF
V gene: TRBV24-1; clone size: many; D gene: NA; J gene: TRBJ2-2; CDR3 DNA: TGTGCCACCAGTGATTTGATGCGGGGCCCGAACACCGGGGAGCTGTTTTTT; CDR3 protein: CATSDLMRGPNTGELFF
V gene: TRBV5-1; clone size: many; D gene: TRBD1; J gene: TRBJ2-3; CDR3 DNA: TGCGCCAGCAGGGGGACAGGGTCCGGAGATACGCAGTATTTT; CDR3 protein: CASRGTGSGDTQYF
V gene: TRBV20-1; clone size: few; D gene: NA; J gene: TRBJ2-1; CDR3 DNA: TGCAGTGCCCCGTCGGGTTCAACCTCCTACAATGAGCAGTTCTTC; CDR3 protein: CSAPSGSTSYNEQFF
V gene: TRBV6-1; clone size: NA; D gene: NA; J gene: TRBJ1-5; CDR3 DNA: TGTGCCAGCAGTGAAGGTCGACAGCCTCTAGCCGGGCATAGCAATCAGCCCCAGCATTTT; CDR3 protein: CASSEGRQPLAGHSNQPQHF
V gene: TRBV28; clone size: NA; D gene: TRBD2; J gene: TRBJ2-2; CDR3 DNA: TGTGCCAGCAGTGGCACTAGCGGAACCGGGGAGCTGTTTTTT; CDR3 protein: CASSGTSGTGELFF
V gene: TRBV3-1; clone size: NA; D gene: NA; J gene: TRBJ2-7; CDR3 DNA: TGTGCCAGCAGCCAAGCTCGGGAGCAGTACTTC; CDR3 protein: CASSQAREQYF
V gene: TRBV4-1; clone size: NA; D gene: NA; J gene: TRBJ2-7; CDR3 DNA: TGCGCCAGCAGCCAAGTTTATCGGTCCTACGAGCAGTACTTC; CDR3 protein: CASSQVYRSYEQYF
V gene: TRBV24-1; clone size: many; D gene: NA; J gene: TRBJ2-5; CDR3 DNA: TGTGCCACCAGTGATTTAGGTGGCAGAAACCAAGAGACCCAGTACTTC; CDR3 protein: CATSDLGGRNQETQYF
V gene: TRBV7-9; clone size: many; D gene: NA; J gene: TRBJ2-7; CDR3 DNA: TGTGCCAGCAGCCCGAGGGGGGGCGAGCAGTACTTC; CDR3 protein: CASSPRGGEQYF
V gene: TRBV9; clone size: NA; D gene: NA; J gene: TRBJ1-2; CDR3 DNA: TGTGCCAGCAGCGGATTAGGGGATCGGAGCTACACCTTC; CDR3 protein: CASSGLGDRSYTF
V gene: TRBV28; clone size: NA; D gene: NA; J gene: TRBJ2-3; CDR3 DNA: TGTGCCAGCCGACGGGACGGGGTGGGTGATACGCAGTATTTT; CDR3 protein: CASRRDGVGDTQYF
V gene: TRBV30; clone size: many; D gene: NA; J gene: TRBJ2-7; CDR3 DNA: TGTGCCTGGAGCTTATCGGGATCCTACGAGCAGTACTTC; CDR3 protein: CAWSLSGSYEQYF
V gene: TRBV5-5; clone size: many; D gene: NA; J gene: TRBJ1-5; CDR3 DNA: TGTGCCAGCAGCGCCGCAGGGATCGGCAATCAGCCCCAGCATTTT; CDR3 protein: CASSAAGIGNQPQHF
V gene: TRBV13; clone size: NA; D gene: TRBD2; J gene: TRBJ2-3; CDR3 DNA: TGTGCCAGCAGCTCCCTTAGATATGACCCGGGACTAGCGGGACCGGGAGATACGCAGTATTTT; CDR3 protein: CASSSLRYDPGLAGPGDTQYF
V gene: TRBV11-2; clone size: many; D gene: NA; J gene: TRBJ2-2; CDR3 DNA: TGTGCCAGCAGCTTAAATCGGAACGGGGAGCTGTTTTTT; CDR3 protein: CASSLNRNGELFF
V gene: TRBV7-2; clone size: NA; D gene: TRBD2; J gene: TRBJ2-6; CDR3 DNA: TGTGCCAGCAGAGCAGGGGTGGCTAGCGGGAGACGTGGGGCCAACGTCCTGACTTTC; CDR3 protein: CASRAGVASGRRGANVLTF
V gene: TRBV12-3/TRBV12-4; clone size: many; D gene: NA; J gene: TRBJ2-1; CDR3 DNA: TGTGCCAGCAGGATATTGGGCAGGGGGGACGAGCAGTTCTTC; CDR3 protein: CASRILGRGDEQFF
V gene: TRBV29-1; clone size: many; D gene: NA; J gene: TRBJ1-1; CDR3 DNA: TGCAGCGTTGTAGGCGGCGGTACTGAAGCTTTCTTT; CDR3 protein: CSVVGGGTEAFF
V gene: TRBV7-3; clone size: many; D gene: NA; J gene: TRBJ1-6; CDR3 DNA: TGTGCCAGCAGCTCGACAGGAGGGAATTCACCCCTCCACTTT; CDR3 protein: CASSSTGGNSPLHF
V gene: TRBV7-6; clone size: NA; D gene: NA; J gene: TRBJ2-2; CDR3 DNA: TGTGCCAGCAGCTGGGGGGTGGCCTCGAACACCGGGGAGCTGTTTTTT; CDR3 protein: CASSWGVASNTGELFF
V gene: TRBV20-1; clone size: many; D gene: NA; J gene: TRBJ1-2; CDR3 DNA: TGCAGTGCCCATCCCCAGGGTTTGGCGGGCTACACCTTC; CDR3 protein: CSAHPQGLAGYTF
V gene: TRBV18; clone size: many; D gene: NA; J gene: TRBJ2-1; CDR3 DNA: TGTGCCAGCTCACCATCGGTTTACAATGAGCAGTTCTTC; CDR3 protein: CASSPSVYNEQFF